The entry that follows covers one TCR beta chain sequence. What it binds is not known. The sample originates from a study of shared clonotypes between healthy human individuals. Study-level points and caveats: Clonotype sharing among donors, it was expected, would be affected by sequencing depth.

This CDR3 comprises 13 residues. Germline CDR1 is SQVTM and CDR2 is ANQGSEA. V was trimmed by 0 bases and J by 4 bases, leaving 9 bases between them. Every unsorted PBMC PCR replicate was loaded with approximately 0.3 ug DNA, approximately 30,000 T cell genomes. Unsorted PBMC DNA was run through sequencing on ten immunoSEQ deep assay plates. The protocol was immunoSEQ multiplex PCR, while the TCRdb copy is restricted to in-frame clones and leaves out a portion. The data hold fewer than 600,000 clones, with around 77% observed a single time. The TCR was taken from a woman aged 40 to 50 in good health. Some clones in this sample may be carry-over from other donors' samples. Sequencing was carried out using PBMCs. The chain couples TRBV29-1 to TRBJ1-2; D not certain. The CDR3 loop is CSVEEASGYGYTF. In DNA, the CDR3 is TGCAGCGTTGAAGAGGCGAGCGGCTATGGCTACACCTTC.